This TCR beta chain is drawn from a study of T cell changes during pregnancy in multiple sclerosis. With 6 bases removed from V and 1 base from J, the gap between germline ends came to 17 bases. This CDR3 is built from 16 residues. CDR1 and CDR2 from the germline V gene are SEHNR and FQNEAQ (reference sequence). Data came from immunoSEQ multiplex PCR; TCRdb stores just in-frame clones and leaves some out. The sample has 45,000 to 65,000 clones, 92% seen once. This sequence was found in a female donor with multiple sclerosis, enrolled in a pregnancy study. Sample: CD4+ T cells from peripheral blood mononuclear cells, taken after pregnancy. This sequence joins TRBV7-9 and TRBJ2-3; D remains ambiguous. The CDR3 DNA reads TGTGCCAGCAGTTCCCCGATCACGGCGGGCACAGATACGCAGTATTTT. Protein product: CASSSPITAGTDTQYF.